One and the same sample provided the 19 T cell receptor beta chains below, sequenced in a study of T-cell reconstitution after alpha-beta-depleted transplantation in children. Library preparation (for TCRbeta) was performed with unique molecular identifiers. TCRdb called the PCR reads again in MiXCR, with one record for every CDR3 protein. The sample records 500,000 to 600,000 distinct CDR3 sequences, 30% to 35% being singletons. Here the sequenced sample was PBMCs from the stem cell graft donor, taken from the stem cell graft. The receptors stem from a human donor who donated a stem cell graft to a child with aplastic anemia.

This clonotype showed up just a few times. The chain couples TRBV4-3 to TRBJ2-7, with D perhaps TRBD1 (5 bases). Germline values: CDR1 LGHNA, CDR2 YSLEER. CDR3 length: 15 residues. V shed 1 base and J shed 1 base, with 11 bases lying between them. Written as DNA, the CDR3 is TGCGCCAGCAGCCAAGCGGCAGGGAATTCCTACGAGCAGTACTTC. Protein: CASSQAAGNSYEQYF.

The table lists this clonotype with a few counts. The V gene is TRBV30, the J gene TRBJ1-4; 7 bases match TRBD1. V was pared by 3 bases and J by 2 bases, with 3 bases of the junction left unmatched. Germline CDR1 reads GTSNPN; CDR2 reads SVGIG (reference sequence). The CDR3 spans 14 residues. In DNA, the CDR3 is TGTGCCTGGAGGTTGACAGGGACTAATGAAAAACTGTTTTTT. This gives the protein CAWRLTGTNEKLFF.

Only a few counts were recorded for this clonotype. The chain uses TRBV7-3 and TRBJ2-3; 7 nucleotides match TRBD2. V shed 4 bases, J shed 2 bases, and the junction held 9 bases outside the gene matches. The CDR3 sequence is 16 residues long. Germline V gives CDR1 SGHTA, CDR2 FQGTGA. CDR3 bases: TGTGCCAGCAGCTCCTCTAGCGGAAGTCTCACAGATACGCAGTATTTT. Translation gives CASSSSSGSLTDTQYF.

The chain couples TRBV7-8 to TRBJ2-4; 14 bases map to TRBD2. This CDR3 is built from 16 residues. Per the germline V gene, CDR1 is SGHVS and CDR2 is FQNEAQ. V trimming: 5 bases; J trimming: 9 bases; junction bases outside the gene matches: 9. The CDR3 reads CASSLGTSGSLGIQYF. The CDR3 DNA reads TGTGCCAGCAGCCTCGGGACTAGCGGGAGTTTGGGCATTCAGTACTTC. Full variable domain (outside the CDR3, taken from reference TRBV7-8 and TRBJ2-4): GAGVSQSPRYKVAKRGQDVALRCDPISGHVSLFWYQQALGQGPEFLTYFQNEAQLDKSGLPSDRFFAERPEGSVSTLKIQRTQQEDSAVYLCASSLGTSGSLGIQYFGAGTRLSVL.

To note about this clonotype: A read error may produce the germline difference seen at one junction end. The chain joins TRBV27 to TRBJ2-7, with D possibly being TRBD2 (6 bases). The CDR3 totals 15 residues. CDR1 is MNHEY, CDR2 SMNVEV, per germline (reference sequence). The CDR3 region has the DNA TGTGCCACCAGTTTAGGGGTCGGGAGCTCCTACGAGCAGTACTTC. As protein: CATSLGVGSSYEQYF.

Only a few counts were recorded for this clonotype. V is TRBV20-1 and J is TRBJ2-5; 12 nucleotides align to TRBD2. The CDR3 loop spans 14 amino acids. Per germline, CDR1 DFQATT and CDR2 SNEGSKA (reference sequence). J gave up 1 base and V 6 bases, and 3 bases lay outside the gene matches. The CDR3 nucleotides are TGCAGTGCCCCGGGACTAGCGGGCCAAGAGACCCAGTACTTC. This encodes CSAPGLAGQETQYF.

V gene TRBV5-1 combines with J gene TRBJ1-2, with D possibly matching TRBD1 (6 bases). Germline values: CDR1 SGHRS, CDR2 YFSETQ. Trimming stripped 0 bases from V and 3 bases from J, with 12 bases between. The CDR3 loop spans 15 amino acids. DNA for the CDR3: TGCGCCAGCAGCTTGGATCCGGGGGCGGACTATGGCTACACCTTC. Protein sequence: CASSLDPGADYGYTF. Filled out from reference TRBV5-1 and TRBJ1-2, the complete variable domain reads KAGVTQTPRYLIKTRGQQVTLSCSPISGHRSVSWYQQTPGQGLQFLFEYFSETQRNKGNFPGRFSGRQFSNSRSEMNVSTLELGDSALYLCASSLDPGADYGYTFGSGTRLTVV.

V usage is TRBV7-9 and J usage is TRBJ2-3; weak D call: TRBD1 (6 bases). CDR1 and CDR2 from the germline V gene are SEHNR and FQNEAQ (reference sequence). V lost 7 bases, J lost 0 bases, and 14 bases lay in between. The CDR3 contains 15 residues. CDR3 residues: CASTEQGTSTDTQYF. The CDR3 DNA reads as TGTGCCAGCACCGAACAGGGAACTAGCACAGATACGCAGTATTTT.

This chain uses TRBV28 with TRBJ2-7, with TRBD2 identical over 11 bases. Germline V gene lookup returns CDR1 MDHEN and CDR2 SYDVKM. The J segment lost 6 bases and the V segment lost 3 bases, leaving 4 bases of the junction unmatched. The CDR3 consists of 14 residues. In DNA, the CDR3 is TGTGCCAGCAGTTTGACTAGCGGGAAGAGCGAGCAGTACTTC. Protein: CASSLTSGKSEQYF.

This clonotype showed up just a few times. V is TRBV29-1 and J is TRBJ2-1; possibly TRBD2 for D (7 bases). Germline V gene data show CDR1 as SQVTM and CDR2 as ANQGSEA. The V end lost 0 bases, the J end lost 7 bases, and 16 bases lay between the germline ends. This CDR3 spans 15 amino acids. The CDR3 DNA is TGCAGCGTTGAAGATCGTGAGGGAGGGGGGAATGAGCAGTTCTTC. This codes for CSVEDREGGGNEQFF.

CDR3 DNA sequence: TGTGCCAGCAGCACCCGCGTCGGCGACACGTCCTCTGGAAACACCATATATTTT. Its protein is CASSTRVGDTSSGNTIYF. The chain combines TRBV5-5 with TRBJ1-3, with D hard to call. Germline CDR1 is SGHKS and CDR2 is YYEKEE (reference sequence). The CDR3 runs 18 residues. V was trimmed by 4 bases and J by 0 bases, leaving 20 bases between them.

Only a few counts were recorded for this clonotype. This chain uses TRBV5-1 with TRBJ1-3; 9 nucleotides align to TRBD1. The junction had 4 bases not matched to a gene; V was cut back by 1 base and J by 2 bases. Germline V gene data show CDR1 as SGHRS and CDR2 as YFSETQ. CDR3 length: 16 residues. The CDR3 nucleotides are TGCGCCAGCAGCTTGCGGACAGGGGAGACTGGAAACACCATATATTTT. As protein: CASSLRTGETGNTIYF.

The chain uses TRBV5-1 and TRBJ2-1; D may be TRBD2 (8 bases). This CDR3 contains 18 residues. V dropped 4 bases and J dropped 1 base, with 21 bases sitting between them. Germline lookup yields CDR1 SGHRS and CDR2 YFSETQ. Written as DNA, the CDR3 is TGCGCCAGCAGCGGGGGACTAGGGGGCCTCGGGTCCTACAATGAGCAGTTCTTC. As protein: CASSGGLGGLGSYNEQFF. Based on the CDR3 plus reference TRBV5-1 and TRBJ2-1, the full variable domain is KAGVTQTPRYLIKTRGQQVTLSCSPISGHRSVSWYQQTPGQGLQFLFEYFSETQRNKGNFPGRFSGRQFSNSRSEMNVSTLELGDSALYLCASSGGLGGLGSYNEQFFGPGTRLTVL.

This chain uses TRBV7-4 with TRBJ1-1, with D perhaps TRBD1 (6 bases). This CDR3 contains 18 residues. Germline V lookup: CDR1 SGHVT, CDR2 SQSDAQ. V was clipped by 2 bases and J by 1 base, with 20 bases between them. The CDR3 DNA reads TGTGCCAGCAGCTTAAAGGGCGGCGGCAGGGGCCCGAACACTGAAGCTTTCTTT. It is translated as CASSLKGGGRGPNTEAFF.

This clonotype occurred a few times. This rearrangement joins TRBV25-1 to TRBJ2-5; possible D gene TRBD2, 5 bases. The CDR3 contains 15 residues. V lost 9 bases and J 5 bases, leaving 22 bases between the germline ends. From germline, CDR1 is MGHDK and CDR2 SYGVNS. The CDR3 coding sequence is TGTGCCAGATCTAAACCGGGCCCGGGCGGGGAGACCCAGTACTTC. Translated, it gives CARSKPGPGGETQYF.

The V call is TRBV10-3, the J call TRBJ1-2; possibly TRBD1 for D (6 bases). Germline V gives CDR1 ENHRY, CDR2 SYGVKD. The CDR3 covers 15 residues. V was trimmed by 5 bases and J by 4 bases, leaving 17 bases between them. CDR3 bases: TGTGCCATCAGTTTTTCGACAGGCACGGTCTATGGCTACACCTTC. Translation: CAISFSTGTVYGYTF.

The chain is built from TRBV5-1 and TRBJ1-5; D is undetermined. Between the trimmed V and J ends, which lost 3 bases and 0 bases, there was a span of 7 bases. Germline V gives CDR1 SGHRS, CDR2 YFSETQ. This CDR3 comprises 14 residues. Written as DNA, the CDR3 is TGCGCCAGCAGCTATGACGGTAGCAATCAGCCCCAGCATTTT. Its translation: CASSYDGSNQPQHF.

The CDR3 DNA reads as TGCAGTGCTAGAGTTGAGGGACCCACGACGCCCCAGCATTTT. It is translated as CSARVEGPTTPQHF. The chain carries TRBV20-1 and TRBJ1-5, with D possibly TRBD1 on 5 matching bases. This CDR3 has 14 residues. Trimming removed 1 base at V and 9 bases at J, with 16 bases between. CDR1 and CDR2 (germline): DFQATT, SNEGSKA (reference sequence).

The chain uses TRBV20-1 and TRBJ2-3; D is possibly TRBD1 (6 bases). The CDR3 runs to 15 residues. From germline, CDR1 is DFQATT and CDR2 SNEGSKA (reference sequence). Trimming removed 3 bases from V and 4 bases from J, with 17 bases in between. The CDR3: CSASATTGDPDTQYF. In nucleotides, the CDR3 is TGCAGTGCTAGCGCCACGACAGGTGATCCAGATACGCAGTATTTT.